This entry concerns a single T cell receptor (beta chain). Its target is unknown. TCRdb keeps only in-frame clones here, not all; method: immunoSEQ multiplex PCR. The sample contains tens of thousands of clones, around 90% of which appear only once. This entry belongs to a study of graft-versus-host responses after intestinal transplantation. Study background: Recipients underwent multivisceral, liver-intestinal, or isolated intestinal transplants. Tacrolimus and steroids were given for about 3 years to all recipients after anti-thymocyte globulin induction.

The germline V gene encodes CDR1 MDHEN and CDR2 SYDVKM. The junction had 2 bases not matched to a gene; V was cut back by 4 bases and J by 0 bases. The CDR3 covers 15 residues. Points from the study as a whole: With peak circulating GvH clone levels came an association with early post-transplant HvG declines. Detected in recipient marrow were GvH clones, some of which were first observed in ileum or blood.

The receptor comes from a human patient who received an intestinal transplant, so some T cells may come from the graft donor. The gene calls are TRBV28 and TRBJ1-3; 8 positions agree with TRBD1. Here the sequenced sample was PBMCs, taken roughly 120 days after intestinal transplantation. In nucleotides, the CDR3 is TGTGCCAGCAGTTCTACAGGGGGCTCTGGAAACACCATATATTTT. Protein sequence: CASSSTGGSGNTIYF. The complete variable domain, with remaining parts taken from reference TRBV28 and TRBJ1-3, reads DVKVTQSSRYLVKRTGEKVFLECVQDMDHENMFWYRQDPGLGLRLIYFSYDVKMKEKGDIPEGYSVSREKKERFSLILESASTNQTSMYLCASSSTGGSGNTIYFGEGSWLTVV.